This TCR beta chain was obtained from a study of blood T cells in healthy people across ages. A second PCR, run for about 6 to 12 cycles, used a sample-barcoded 5' primer plus a J-beta primer mix. TCRdb redid the calling of the 5' RACE reads with MiXCR, one entry per CDR3 protein. The repertoire has around 1.5 million distinct CDR3 sequences, about 31% of them found once; the top ten carry 11%. This CDR3 comprises 17 residues. CDR1 and CDR2 from the germline V gene are MGHRA and YSYEKL. The specimen was blood. V is TRBV4-1 and J is TRBJ2-1; 7 nucleotides match TRBD1. The tail of the sequence fits TRBJ2-7 better, so the J call may be wrong. This clonotype was obtained from a woman under 40 in good health. The CDR3 here is CASSQARARGLYNEQYF. DNA of the CDR3: TGCGCCAGCAGCCAAGCACGGGCTAGGGGGCTCTACAATGAGCAGTACTTC.